Each of the 2 T cell receptor beta chains below was sequenced from the same sample in a study of shared clonotypes between healthy human individuals. TCRdb's copy holds only in-frame clones and misses some; the assay was immunoSEQ multiplex PCR. The sample holds around 1.4 million clones, about 98.5% seen once. The material sequenced was naive CD4+ T cells sorted from blood. As to subset: CD45RA+ positively selected. Every receptor here comes from a man aged 25 to 40 in good health.

The rearrangement links TRBV11-2 to TRBJ1-3; D remains unclear. V lost 3 bases, J lost 0 bases, and 9 bases lay in between. CDR3 length equals 15 residues. Germline loops: CDR1 SGHAT, CDR2 FQNNGV. The CDR3 region has the DNA TGTGCCAGCAGCTTTCTCTCGGGCTCTGGAAACACCATATATTTT. The encoded protein is CASSFLSGSGNTIYF.

This sequence joins TRBV18 and TRBJ2-2; 9 bases align to TRBD2. The CDR3 loop spans 15 amino acids. V lost 4 bases to trimming and J lost 5 bases; unmatched junction nucleotides: 5. In germline, CDR1 is KGHSH, CDR2 LQKENI. CDR3 DNA: TGTGCCAGCTCACAAGGACTAGCGTCAACCGGGGAGCTGTTTTTT. As protein: CASSQGLASTGELFF.